Shown below are 20 T cell receptor beta chains from a single sample sequenced in a study of CD8+CD57+ T cells in acquired aplastic anemia. It was genomic DNA that served as the template for profiling TCR beta VDJ and CDR3. TCRdb redid the calling of the reads with MiXCR, one entry per CDR3 protein. The sample has about 220,000 distinct CDR3 sequences, roughly 35% seen once; the top ten hold 1.1%. The sample taken for sequencing was sorted CD4+, CD8+, or CD8+CD57+ T cells (not recorded which) from PBMCs. The receptors derive from a human donor in good health, serving as a control.

The CDR3 here is CASSIQGGYTF. CDR3 nucleotide sequence: TGTGCCAGCAGTATTCAAGGAGGCTACACCTTC. V and J are TRBV2 and TRBJ1-2; no clear D. The CDR3 has 11 amino acids. CDR1 and CDR2 from the germline V gene are SNHLY and FYNNEI. V lost 5 bases and J 8 bases, leaving 9 bases between the germline ends.

CDR3 DNA: TGTGCCAGCAGCGTAGGGCCCGCGAACTCCTACGAGCAGTACTTC. This codes for CASSVGPANSYEQYF. This chain joins TRBV5-6 and TRBJ2-7, with no clear D. The germline V gene has CDR1 SGHDT and CDR2 YYEEEE. The CDR3 spans 15 residues. Trimming cost V 4 bases and J 0 bases, with 14 bases left between them.

Notes on this clonotype: A read error may account for a junction end that differs from germline. The chain recombines TRBV7-8 with TRBJ1-2; TRBD1 might be the D (6 bases). Germline-derived CDR1 and CDR2 are SGHVS and FQNEAQ. CDR3 size: 13 residues. Written as DNA, the CDR3 is TGTGCCGGCAGCTTAGCAGGGGTCTATGGCTACACCTTC. This gives the protein CAGSLAGVYGYTF.

This clonotype was picked up a small number of times. The chain carries TRBV6-1 and TRBJ1-4; D not resolved. Trimming pared 6 bases from V and 4 bases from J, leaving 9 bases between. In germline, CDR1 is MNHNS, CDR2 SASEGT. There are 13 residues in the CDR3. The CDR3 DNA follows: TGTGCCAGCAGACGCGGACTTAATGAAAAACTGTTTTTT. The encoded protein is CASRRGLNEKLFF.

The V call is TRBV11-1, the J call TRBJ2-1; 13 bases map to TRBD2. The V gene end was trimmed by 3 bases and the J gene end by 0 bases; junction bases not matched to a gene: 8. CDR3 length: 19 amino acids. In germline, CDR1 is SGHAT, CDR2 FQDESV (reference sequence). The CDR3 loop is CASSFGIGTSGVSYNEQFF. CDR3 sequence (DNA): TGTGCCAGCAGCTTTGGGATTGGGACTAGCGGGGTCTCCTACAATGAGCAGTTCTTC.

The chain has TRBV11-3 and TRBJ1-1; D gene unclear. Trimming shortened V by 3 bases and J by 0 bases, and 11 bases separated the two germline ends. This CDR3 contains 15 residues. The germline CDR1 and CDR2 sequences are SGHNT and YENEEA. Written as DNA, the CDR3 is TGTGCCAGCAGCTTTGAACAGCCTATGAACACTGAAGCTTTCTTT. Translation gives CASSFEQPMNTEAFF.

V and J are TRBV6-1 and TRBJ1-5, with D unclear. CDR1 and CDR2 from the germline V gene are MNHNS and SASEGT. Trimming pared 6 bases from V and 6 bases from J, leaving 21 bases between. This CDR3 comprises 16 residues. In DNA, the CDR3 is TGTGCCAGCAGGTCGACCTTCACTGCTTTGGGTCAGCCCCAGCATTTT. As protein: CASRSTFTALGQPQHF.

In this sample, this clonotype turned up many times. The gene calls are TRBV2 and TRBJ2-7; D is unclear. V lost 8 bases and J 0 bases, leaving 5 bases between the germline ends. The CDR3 is 11 residues long. Germline CDR1 and CDR2: SNHLY and FYNNEI. The CDR3 DNA reads TGTGCCAGCGCGGTCTCCTACGAGCAGTACTTC. As protein: CASAVSYEQYF.

V usage is TRBV12-3 or TRBV12-4 and J usage is TRBJ1-2; the match to TRBD1 covers 7 bases. The CDR3 is made up of 13 amino acids. V shed 4 bases and J 4 bases; nucleotides not matched to a gene: 3. The CDR3 coding sequence is TGTGCCAGCAGTTCAGGGGGTCCCTATGGCTACACCTTC. Translated: CASSSGGPYGYTF.

Worth noting for this clonotype: A junction boundary mismatches the germline segment, possibly from a read error. The CDR3, as DNA: TGTGCCAGCAGTTTAGGAAACACTGGAGCTTTCTTT. Protein sequence: CASSLGNTGAFF. The rearrangement joins TRBV6-5 to TRBJ1-1; D is unclear. The length of the CDR3 is 12 residues. Germline values: CDR1 MNHEY, CDR2 SVGAGI.

This clonotype was detected ten times or more. The chain recombines TRBV2 with TRBJ2-7; 12 bases agree with TRBD1. This CDR3 spans 14 amino acids. The junction had 6 bases not matched to a gene; V was cut back by 6 bases and J by 6 bases. Germline V gene lookup returns CDR1 SNHLY and CDR2 FYNNEI. CDR3 sequence reads: CASRGDRGPVEQYF. CDR3 in DNA: TGTGCCAGCAGGGGGGACAGGGGGCCGGTCGAGCAGTACTTC.

The chain is built from TRBV6-1 and TRBJ1-4; tentatively, D is TRBD1 (5 bases). Trimming took off 7 bases at V and 3 bases at J, with 12 bases between the two ends. The CDR3 runs 14 residues. Germline-derived CDR1 and CDR2 are MNHNS and SASEGT. CDR3 in amino acids: CASKGSQPNEKLFF. The CDR3 bases are TGTGCCAGCAAGGGGTCACAACCTAATGAAAAACTGTTTTTT.

V is TRBV6-1 and J is TRBJ1-3, with a possible D match to TRBD1 (6 bases). The V and J ends lost 4 bases and 0 bases respectively, with 13 bases between them. Germline V gene data show CDR1 as MNHNS and CDR2 as SASEGT. The CDR3 runs to 16 residues. CDR3 DNA sequence: TGTGCCAGCAGTGGTTTTCAGGGGCTCTCTGGAAACACCATATATTTT. Amino acid sequence: CASSGFQGLSGNTIYF.

This clonotype was seen at least ten times. This chain links TRBV6-2 or TRBV6-3 with TRBJ1-6; perhaps TRBD1 as D (6 bases). Germline V gene data show CDR1 as MNHEY and CDR2 as SVGEGT. V dropped 2 bases and J dropped 4 bases, with 12 bases sitting between them. The CDR3 has 16 amino acids. CDR3 residues: CASSYGQHSYNSPLHF. The CDR3, as DNA: TGTGCCAGCAGTTACGGACAGCACTCTTATAATTCACCCCTCCACTTT.

The chain employs TRBV18 and TRBJ1-3; weak D call: TRBD1 (6 bases). Germline values: CDR1 KGHSH, CDR2 LQKENI. The V end was cut by 0 bases, the J end by 2 bases, with 8 bases between. The CDR3 extends over 15 amino acids. CDR3 amino acids: CASSPPGGAGNTIYF. The CDR3 nucleotides are TGTGCCAGCTCACCACCGGGGGGCGCTGGAAACACCATATATTTT.

V usage is TRBV5-6 and J usage is TRBJ1-5; D uncertain. Trimming shortened V by 2 bases and J by 6 bases, and 9 bases separated the two germline ends. The CDR3 is made up of 13 amino acids. CDR1 is SGHDT, CDR2 YYEEEE, per germline. In nucleotides, the CDR3 is TGTGCCAGCAGCTTCGGAGGGTCTCAGCCCCAGCATTTT. Translating gives CASSFGGSQPQHF.

The chain has TRBV19 and TRBJ1-2, with 7 positions matching TRBD1. V dropped 9 bases and J dropped 2; count of bases not matched to a gene: 12. Germline lookup yields CDR1 LNHDA and CDR2 SQIVND (reference sequence). The CDR3 contains 15 residues. CDR3 sequence: CASRDSGRGNYGYTF. The CDR3 nucleotides read TGTGCCAGCCGGGACAGCGGGAGGGGAAACTATGGCTACACCTTC.

This clonotype was seen only a few times. A junction boundary mismatches the germline segment, possibly from a read error. The chain couples TRBV20-1 to TRBJ2-7, with 7 bases identical to TRBD1. The CDR3 has 14 amino acids. Germline CDR1 DFQATT, CDR2 SNEGSKA (reference sequence). In nucleotides, the CDR3 is TGCAGTGCTACTTCGACAGGGCCTGTCCTGGAGCGGTACTTC. It translates to CSATSTGPVLERYF.

This clonotype came up many times. The genes are TRBV7-9 and TRBJ1-5, with TRBD1 as a possible D gene (5 bases). CDR3 length: 13 residues. CDR1 is SEHNR and CDR2 is FQNEAQ in the germline V gene (reference sequence). The germline V and J ends were trimmed by 6 bases and 3 bases, with 9 bases remaining between them. The CDR3 reads CASSRGPNQPQHF. The CDR3, as DNA: TGTGCCAGCAGTAGGGGACCCAATCAGCCCCAGCATTTT.

This clonotype was recorded a few times. The genes are TRBV7-2 and TRBJ2-1; the D call may be TRBD1 or TRBD2 (6 bases each). The CDR3 is made up of 15 amino acids. Germline CDR1 is SGHTA and CDR2 is FQGNSA. V dropped 6 bases and J dropped 2 bases, with 14 bases sitting between them. The CDR3 spells CASSSFRGPYNEQFF. CDR3 nucleotides: TGTGCCAGCAGTAGTTTTCGGGGGCCCTACAATGAGCAGTTCTTC.